The 31 T cell receptor beta chains presented below share a single source sample, sequenced in a study of T-cell reconstitution after alpha-beta-depleted transplantation in children. Unique molecular identifiers were used in preparing the TCRbeta library. TCRdb re-called the PCR reads with MiXCR, one entry per CDR3 protein. The sample lists approximately 980,000 distinct CDR3 sequences, roughly 29% occurring once. Sequenced material: PBMCs, mostly from graft donor cells, taken 360 days after TCRalphabeta/CD19-depleted stem cell transplant. These receptors were taken from a boy under three years old who had a stem cell transplant for SCID, so the T cells may come from the graft donor.

This rearrangement joins TRBV6-2 or TRBV6-3 to TRBJ1-5; a possible D gene is TRBD1 (5 bases). CDR1 is MNHEY, CDR2 SVGEGT, per germline. The CDR3 length is 14 residues. The V end lost 5 bases, the J end lost 3 bases, and 11 bases lay between the germline ends. The chain's CDR3 is CASSQGVFNQPQHF. In DNA form, the CDR3 reads TGTGCCAGCAGTCAAGGGGTCTTCAATCAGCCCCAGCATTTT.

This clonotype has only a few counts. This sequence joins TRBV7-9 and TRBJ2-5; 7 positions agree with TRBD1. After removal of 8 bases from V and 5 bases from J, the junction contained 14 bases not matched to a gene. Looked up from germline, CDR1 is SEHNR and CDR2 is FQNEAQ (reference sequence). CDR3 length: 15 amino acids. The CDR3 sequence: CASGGWIGGAETQYF. CDR3 bases: TGTGCCAGCGGGGGTTGGATAGGGGGCGCCGAGACCCAGTACTTC. Supplemented by reference TRBV7-9 and TRBJ2-5, the full variable domain reads DTGVSQNPRHKITKRGQNVTFRCDPISEHNRLYWYRQTLGQGPEFLTYFQNEAQLEKSRLLSDRFSAERPKGSFSTLEIQRTEQGDSAMYLCASGGWIGGAETQYFGPGTRLLVL.

This chain joins TRBV5-8 and TRBJ2-7; D perhaps matches TRBD2 (6 bases). The CDR3 runs to 14 residues. Germline V CDR1 and CDR2: SGHTS, YDEGEE. Between the trimmed V and J ends, which lost 6 bases and 0 bases, there was a span of 13 bases. The CDR3 DNA reads TGTGCCAGCACCTCGTGGGACTTCTCCTACGAGCAGTACTTC. This gives the protein CASTSWDFSYEQYF.

The V call is TRBV24-1, the J call TRBJ2-1, with 9 positions matching TRBD1. Germline V CDR1 and CDR2: KGHDR, SFDVKD. V shed 1 base, J shed 0 bases, and the junction held 9 bases outside the gene matches. This CDR3 has 19 residues. The DNA of the CDR3 is TGTGCCACCAGTGATTTAGGACAACAGGGGGCTAGCTCCTACAATGAGCAGTTCTTC. Its translation: CATSDLGQQGASSYNEQFF.

This chain joins TRBV5-1 and TRBJ2-3; no clear D gene. From germline, CDR1 is SGHRS and CDR2 YFSETQ. Between the trimmed V and J ends, which lost 2 bases and 5 bases, there was a span of 9 bases. The CDR3 loop spans 13 amino acids. The CDR3 DNA sequence: TGCGCCAGCAGCTTTTCACCTTTAGATACGCAGTATTTT. It translates to CASSFSPLDTQYF. The entire variable domain, with the rest obtained from reference TRBV5-1 and TRBJ2-3, is as follows: KAGVTQTPRYLIKTRGQQVTLSCSPISGHRSVSWYQQTPGQGLQFLFEYFSETQRNKGNFPGRFSGRQFSNSRSEMNVSTLELGDSALYLCASSFSPLDTQYFGPGTRLTVL.

This clonotype has a count of ten or more. One end of the junction varies from germline; a read error may be responsible. The chain carries TRBV28 and TRBJ1-3, with D unclear. The CDR3 sequence is 15 residues long. Germline V CDR1 and CDR2: MDHEN, SYDVKM. The CDR3 coding sequence is TGTGCCAGCAGTTTATCGAGGCTCAGTGGAAACACCACATATTTT. Encoded protein: CASSLSRLSGNTTYF.

The chain recombines TRBV28 with TRBJ2-3; D is unresolved. V lost 3 bases and J 0 bases, leaving 10 bases between the germline ends. CDR3 size: 15 residues. Germline V gives CDR1 MDHEN, CDR2 SYDVKM. The DNA of the CDR3 is TGTGCCAGCAGTTTTAGACCACGTAGCACAGATACGCAGTATTTT. Translating gives CASSFRPRSTDTQYF.

This clonotype appeared a few times. As DNA, the CDR3 is TGCAGTGCAACGGGACCGGGGCAGTACTTC. Amino acid sequence: CSATGPGQYF. This chain connects TRBV20-1 to TRBJ2-7; D is possibly TRBD1 or TRBD2 (5 bases each). Per germline, CDR1 DFQATT and CDR2 SNEGSKA (reference sequence). CDR3 size: 10 residues. Trimming removed 6 bases from V and 9 bases from J, with 12 bases in between.

The table lists this clonotype with a few counts. J is TRBJ1-3 and V is TRBV20-1; 9 bases are a match to TRBD1. CDR1 is DFQATT and CDR2 is SNEGSKA in the germline V gene (reference sequence). Trimming cost V 5 bases and J 0 bases; bases outside gene matches: 8. This CDR3 has 16 amino acids. CDR3 protein: CSAPSGTGPSGNTIYF. The CDR3 DNA is TGCAGTGCTCCCTCCGGGACAGGGCCCTCTGGAAACACCATATATTTT.

The rearrangement links TRBV9 to TRBJ2-5; 7 bases align to TRBD1. Trimming cost V 0 bases and J 5 bases; bases outside gene matches: 4. This CDR3 comprises 14 residues. Germline V CDR1 and CDR2: SGDLS, YYNGEE. The CDR3 loop is CASSVGGGVETQYF. The DNA for the CDR3 is TGTGCCAGCAGCGTAGGAGGGGGCGTGGAGACCCAGTACTTC.

The table lists this clonotype with many counts. The germline gene is not matched at one end of the junction; a read error may be the cause. V is TRBV5-1 and J is TRBJ2-1, with D unclear. Germline lookup yields CDR1 SGHRS and CDR2 YFSETQ. This CDR3 is built from 11 residues. For the CDR3, the DNA is TGTGCCAGCAGCCCAGGACATGAGCAGTTCTTC. This gives the protein CASSPGHEQFF.

This clonotype showed up just a few times. The chain joins TRBV20-1 to TRBJ2-1; TRBD2 aligns across 7 bases. This CDR3 comprises 18 residues. Germline-derived CDR1 and CDR2 are DFQATT and SNEGSKA (reference sequence). V was pared by 0 bases and J by 12 bases, with 23 bases of the junction left unmatched. The CDR3 protein is CSARDYLLSGLVTSAQFF. The CDR3 nucleotides read TGCAGTGCTAGAGACTATCTCTTGTCAGGACTAGTTACTAGTGCGCAGTTCTTC.

This clonotype was detected a few times. The J gene is TRBJ1-3, the V gene TRBV10-3; D not resolved. The V end lost 4 bases, the J end lost 4 bases, and 17 bases lay between the germline ends. The germline V gene has CDR1 ENHRY and CDR2 SYGVKD. CDR3 size: 16 residues. The CDR3 DNA reads as TGTGCCATCAGTGGCAAGGACCGCAACGTCGGAAACACCATATATTTT. Translating it yields CAISGKDRNVGNTIYF.

There are many counts of this clonotype. The chain employs TRBV4-3 and TRBJ2-1; D perhaps matches TRBD1 (6 bases). This CDR3 has 15 amino acids. Germline V lookup: CDR1 LGHNA, CDR2 YSLEER. V was pared by 1 base and J by 0 bases, with 7 bases between. The CDR3 DNA is TGCGCCAGCAGCCAAGCAGGGGCCTCCTACAATGAGCAGTTCTTC. It yields the protein CASSQAGASYNEQFF.

This clonotype was picked up a small number of times. The rearrangement links TRBV6-2 or TRBV6-3 to TRBJ2-3; D may be TRBD1 (5 bases). Trimming pared 8 bases from V and 6 bases from J, leaving 15 bases between. The CDR3 length is 13 residues. CDR1 is MNHEY and CDR2 is SVGEGT in the germline V gene. The CDR3, as DNA: TGTGCCAGCTCCCGTCAGGGTTCGGATACGCAGTATTTT. Its protein product is CASSRQGSDTQYF.

This clonotype showed up just a few times. V and J are TRBV12-3 or TRBV12-4 and TRBJ2-7; D is unclear. V was cut by 2 bases and J by 1 base, with 9 bases left in between. The CDR3 extends over 14 amino acids. Written as DNA, the CDR3 is TGTGCCAGCAGTTTACGCACTAAATCCTACGAGCAGTACTTC. Protein sequence: CASSLRTKSYEQYF.

This clonotype was counted between two and nine times. The genes are TRBV4-2 and TRBJ2-6; D call uncertain. Per the germline V gene, CDR1 is LGHNA and CDR2 is YNFKEQ. Trimming took off 1 base at V and 1 base at J, with 14 bases between the two ends. This CDR3 comprises 18 residues. This CDR3 reads CASSQVDKPRSGANVLTF. The CDR3 DNA is TGTGCCAGCAGCCAAGTCGACAAACCCCGATCTGGGGCCAACGTCCTGACTTTC.

The CDR3 is CASSYSRLGTGSYEQYF. The CDR3, as DNA: TGTGCCAGCAGTTATAGTCGCCTCGGGACAGGGTCCTACGAGCAGTACTTC. This rearrangement joins TRBV6-5 to TRBJ2-7, with TRBD1 identical over 9 bases. The CDR3 totals 17 residues. V was pared by 3 bases and J by 1 base, with 10 bases of the junction left unmatched. Germline V lookup: CDR1 MNHEY, CDR2 SVGAGI.

This clonotype was counted at least ten times. The chain recombines TRBV4-1 with TRBJ2-1; 11 bases match TRBD2. The CDR3 sequence is 17 residues long. Trimming removed 4 bases from V and 8 bases from J; junction bases left unmatched: 13. Germline V gene lookup returns CDR1 MGHRA and CDR2 YSYEKL. This CDR3 is CASSPEGSGGAHYEQFF. The CDR3 DNA reads as TGCGCCAGCAGCCCAGAGGGTAGCGGGGGGGCCCATTATGAGCAGTTCTTC.

This clonotype was seen a few times. The V and J genes are TRBV5-5 and TRBJ2-7; 9 positions agree with TRBD2. The junction had 11 bases not matched to a gene; V was cut back by 1 base and J by 3 bases. The germline gives CDR1 SGHKS, CDR2 YYEKEE (reference sequence). The CDR3 is 17 residues long. The CDR3 loop reads CASSLSLAGPMNYEQYF. The DNA of the CDR3 is TGTGCCAGCAGCTTGTCGCTAGCGGGGCCCATGAACTACGAGCAGTACTTC.

This clonotype was recorded only once. This chain connects TRBV5-1 to TRBJ1-3; 7 bases align to TRBD1. CDR1 and CDR2 (germline): SGHRS, YFSETQ. V gave up 2 bases and J gave up 6 bases; unmatched junction bases: 8. This CDR3 has 15 amino acids. This CDR3 reads CASSFLGTEENTIYF. CDR3 nucleotides: TGCGCCAGCAGCTTCCTCGGGACAGAGGAAAACACCATATATTTT.

The chain combines TRBV2 with TRBJ1-1; D not certain. Germline CDR1 SNHLY, CDR2 FYNNEI. The CDR3 runs 14 residues. Trimming took off 10 bases at V and 1 base at J, with 16 bases between the two ends. CDR3 DNA: TGTGCCAACGTAATAAGACGCCGGAACACTGAAGCTTTCTTT. Translating gives CANVIRRRNTEAFF.

V is TRBV6-5 and J is TRBJ1-1; D is unresolved. The V gene lost 0 bases and the J gene lost 3 bases, with 11 bases spanning the gap. Germline CDR1 and CDR2: MNHEY and SVGAGI. There are 15 residues in the CDR3. The CDR3: CASSYSGPGYTEAFF. The CDR3 DNA reads TGTGCCAGCAGTTACTCCGGCCCCGGCTACACTGAAGCTTTCTTT.

The chain combines TRBV20-1 with TRBJ1-5; D perhaps matches TRBD1 (5 bases). Germline CDR1 reads DFQATT; CDR2 reads SNEGSKA (reference sequence). This CDR3 has 14 residues. The V and J ends lost 5 bases and 0 bases respectively, with 11 bases between them. CDR3 region: CSASRQNSNQPQHF. The CDR3 nucleotides are TGCAGTGCTTCGCGACAGAATAGCAATCAGCCCCAGCATTTT.

The V and J genes are TRBV12-3 or TRBV12-4 and TRBJ2-2; D gene ambiguous. Trimming took 5 bases from V and 4 from J, leaving 8 bases between them. This CDR3 has 13 residues. CDR3 nucleotides: TGTGCCAGCAGTACCAGTACCACCGGGGAGCTGTTTTTT. Translation gives CASSTSTTGELFF.

This clonotype was found many times. This rearrangement joins TRBV9 to TRBJ1-1; D unresolved. With 4 bases removed from V and 2 bases from J, the gap between germline ends came to 6 bases. This CDR3 is 12 amino acids long. Germline V lookup: CDR1 SGDLS, CDR2 YYNGEE. CDR3 residues: CASSNRNTEAFF. DNA of the CDR3: TGTGCCAGCAGCAACCGTAACACTGAAGCTTTCTTT.

This clonotype showed up just a few times. The CDR3 region has the DNA TGCAGCCTTAAGGACAGGGGAAACGCAGATACGCAGTATTTT. This codes for CSLKDRGNADTQYF. The chain has TRBV29-1 and TRBJ2-3; 9 positions agree with TRBD1. J was trimmed by 4 bases and V by 8 bases; bases with no gene match: 10. Germline V lookup: CDR1 SQVTM, CDR2 ANQGSEA. The length of the CDR3 is 14 residues.

J is TRBJ2-2 and V is TRBV6-1, with 7 nucleotides matching TRBD2. CDR1 MNHNS and CDR2 SASEGT come from the germline V gene. With 6 bases clipped from V and 6 bases from J, the junction kept 10 bases outside the gene matches. The CDR3 contains 15 residues. CDR3 loop: CASSPSGTIAGELFF. The DNA of the CDR3 is TGTGCCAGCAGCCCGTCCGGGACTATTGCCGGGGAGCTGTTTTTT.

The chain recombines TRBV12-3 or TRBV12-4 with TRBJ1-2; the D gene is possibly TRBD1 (5 bases). The CDR3 consists of 16 residues. Trimming shortened V by 3 bases and J by 0 bases, and 14 bases separated the two germline ends. CDR3 coding DNA: TGTGCCAGCAGTTTTAGTACAGGAGGGCCTAACTATGGCTACACCTTC. Its protein is CASSFSTGGPNYGYTF.

The rearrangement links TRBV16 to TRBJ2-1, with D unresolved. This CDR3 comprises 13 residues. Germline V gene lookup returns CDR1 KGHSY and CDR2 FQNENV. The V end was cut by 0 bases, the J end by 4 bases, with 4 bases between. The CDR3 protein is CASSQSRYNEQFF. CDR3 DNA: TGTGCCAGCAGCCAATCGCGGTACAATGAGCAGTTCTTC.

The chain combines TRBV12-3 or TRBV12-4 with TRBJ1-5; D not resolved. The V and J ends lost 3 bases and 4 bases respectively, with 7 bases between them. CDR3 size: 13 residues. The CDR3 protein is CASSFAQNQPQHF. The CDR3 DNA sequence: TGTGCCAGCAGTTTTGCGCAGAATCAGCCCCAGCATTTT.